Shown below are 2 T cell receptor beta chains from a single sample sequenced in a study of early T cells in non-severe SARS-CoV-2 infection. TCRdb passed the 5' RACE reads through MiXCR, listing each CDR3 protein once. In the table there are fewer than 55,000 distinct CDR3 sequences, roughly 6.6% of which are singletons. Specimen: whole blood, collected at baseline. The receptors were sampled from an adult who was a healthcare worker with PCR-confirmed SARS-CoV-2 infection or an uninfected control (not recorded which).

With regard to this clonotype: This may arise from a read error, as a much more abundant clone is one base away. This chain connects TRBV6-2 or TRBV6-3 to TRBJ2-3; no definite D call. This CDR3 is built from 13 residues. Germline values: CDR1 MNHEY, CDR2 SVGEGT. CDR3 region: CAGRPGGRDTQYF. CDR3 DNA: TGTGCCGGCAGGCCCGGCGGCCGGGATACGCAGTATTTT.

This clonotype came up a few times. The V and J genes are TRBV6-6 and TRBJ2-5, with TRBD2 identical over 7 bases. The length of the CDR3 is 16 residues. The V gene's germline CDR1 is MNHNY and CDR2 SVGAGI (reference sequence). V dropped 7 bases and J dropped 4; count of bases not matched to a gene: 15. CDR3 in DNA: TGTGCCAGCACTGACCCCACGCGGGAGAGGGTAGAGACCCAGTACTTC. This gives the protein CASTDPTRERVETQYF.